This TCR beta chain was identified during a study of T cell responses to AZD1222 COVID-19 vaccine. Broader study findings: With two AZD1222 doses given, Spike-specific TCR breadth and depth both rose. In a largely white British group with more females than males, clonal diversity was possibly underestimated.

As concerns this clone: Its target is unknown.

Assay used: immunoSEQ multiplex PCR; TCRdb lists only in-frame clones, some missing. Of roughly 86,000 clones in the sample, around 87% were seen once. The sequence was collected from an adult in good health. Material: peripheral blood, obtained on day 0 of AZD1222 vaccination.

CDR3 loop: CASSSWGGTGYNEQFF. The CDR3 DNA follows: TGTGCCAGCAGCTCTTGGGGGGGGACAGGATACAATGAGCAGTTCTTC. V usage is TRBV11-2 and J usage is TRBJ2-1; perhaps TRBD1 as D (8 bases). Trimming took off 4 bases at V and 4 bases at J, with 17 bases between the two ends. Germline V gene data show CDR1 as SGHAT and CDR2 as FQNNGV. The CDR3 runs to 16 residues.